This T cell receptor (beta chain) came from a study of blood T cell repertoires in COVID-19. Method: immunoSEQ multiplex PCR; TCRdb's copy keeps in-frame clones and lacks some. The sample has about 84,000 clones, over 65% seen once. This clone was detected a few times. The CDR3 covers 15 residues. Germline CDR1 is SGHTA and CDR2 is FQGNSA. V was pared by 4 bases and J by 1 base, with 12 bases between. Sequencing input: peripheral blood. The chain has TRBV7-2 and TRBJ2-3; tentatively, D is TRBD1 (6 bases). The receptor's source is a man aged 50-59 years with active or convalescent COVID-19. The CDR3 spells CASSYEGVGTDTQYF. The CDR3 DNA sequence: TGTGCCAGCAGCTACGAGGGGGTCGGCACAGATACGCAGTATTTT.